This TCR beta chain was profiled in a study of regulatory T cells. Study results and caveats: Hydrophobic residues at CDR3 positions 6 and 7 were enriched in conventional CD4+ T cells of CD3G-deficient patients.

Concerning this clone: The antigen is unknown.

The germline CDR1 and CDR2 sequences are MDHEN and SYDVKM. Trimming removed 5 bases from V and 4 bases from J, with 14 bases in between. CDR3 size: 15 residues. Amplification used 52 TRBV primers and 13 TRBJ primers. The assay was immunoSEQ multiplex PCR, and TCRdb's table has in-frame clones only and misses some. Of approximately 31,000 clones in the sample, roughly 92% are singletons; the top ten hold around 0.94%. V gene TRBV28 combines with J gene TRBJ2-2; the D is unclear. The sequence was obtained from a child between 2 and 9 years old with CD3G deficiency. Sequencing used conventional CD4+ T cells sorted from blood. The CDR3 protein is CASSTLLLGTGELFF. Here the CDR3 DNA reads TGTGCCAGCAGTACGCTACTCTTGGGCACCGGGGAGCTGTTTTTT. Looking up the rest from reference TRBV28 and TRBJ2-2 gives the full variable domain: DVKVTQSSRYLVKRTGEKVFLECVQDMDHENMFWYRQDPGLGLRLIYFSYDVKMKEKGDIPEGYSVSREKKERFSLILESASTNQTSMYLCASSTLLLGTGELFFGEGSRLTVL.